This entry is about one TCR beta chain. Its antigen is as yet unknown. Genomic DNA constituted the template upon which TCR beta VDJ and CDR3 profiling was performed. Via MiXCR, TCRdb re-called the reads, giving one row per CDR3 protein. The sample carries roughly 81,000 distinct CDR3 sequences, approximately 46% recorded once. This entry belongs to a study of CD8+CD57+ T cells in acquired aplastic anemia. The study, taken as a whole, reports: Patients and controls shared 25 to 35 CD8+ CDR3 sequences, which appeared highly expressed in patients and within their immunodominant clones.

The CDR3 totals 14 residues. The V gene end was trimmed by 5 bases and the J gene end by 3 bases; junction bases not matched to a gene: 10. Germline CDR1 reads SQVTM; CDR2 reads ANQGSEA. The chain recombines TRBV29-1 with TRBJ2-7, with 7 bases identical to TRBD1. This TCR came from a human donor in good health, serving as a control. Sequencing was carried out using sorted CD4+, CD8+, or CD8+CD57+ T cells (not recorded which) from PBMCs. CDR3 DNA: TGCAGCGTTTCAGGGGGTGGAATCCGCTACGAGCAGTACTTC. Translation: CSVSGGGIRYEQYF.